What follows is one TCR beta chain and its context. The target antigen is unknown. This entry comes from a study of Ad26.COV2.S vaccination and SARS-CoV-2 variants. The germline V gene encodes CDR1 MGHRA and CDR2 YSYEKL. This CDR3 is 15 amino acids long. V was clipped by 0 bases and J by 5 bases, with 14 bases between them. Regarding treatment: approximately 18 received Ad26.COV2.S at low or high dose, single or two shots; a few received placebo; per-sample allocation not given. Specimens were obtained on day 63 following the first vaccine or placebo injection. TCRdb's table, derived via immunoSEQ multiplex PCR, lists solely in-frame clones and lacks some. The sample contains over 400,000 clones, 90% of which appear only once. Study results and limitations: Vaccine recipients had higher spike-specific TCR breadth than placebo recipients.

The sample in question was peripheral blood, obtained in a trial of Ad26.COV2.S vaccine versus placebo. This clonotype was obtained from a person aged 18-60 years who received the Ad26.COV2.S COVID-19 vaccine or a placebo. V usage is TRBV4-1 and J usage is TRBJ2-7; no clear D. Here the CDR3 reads CASSQDYSSADEQYF. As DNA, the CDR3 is TGCGCCAGCAGCCAAGATTATTCTTCGGCGGACGAGCAGTACTTC.